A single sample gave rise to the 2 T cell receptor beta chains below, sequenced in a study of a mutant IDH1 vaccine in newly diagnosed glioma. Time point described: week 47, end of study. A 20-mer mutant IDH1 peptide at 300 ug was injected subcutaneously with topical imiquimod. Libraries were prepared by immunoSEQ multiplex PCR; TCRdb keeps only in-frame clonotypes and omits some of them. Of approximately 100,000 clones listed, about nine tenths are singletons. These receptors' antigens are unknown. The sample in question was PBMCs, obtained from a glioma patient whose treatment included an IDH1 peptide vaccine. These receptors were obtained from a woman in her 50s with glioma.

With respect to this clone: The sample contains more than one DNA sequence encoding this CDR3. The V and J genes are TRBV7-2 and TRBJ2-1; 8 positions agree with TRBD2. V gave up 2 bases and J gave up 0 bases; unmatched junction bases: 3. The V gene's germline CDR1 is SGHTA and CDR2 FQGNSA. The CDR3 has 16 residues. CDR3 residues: CASSLSGGSSYNEQFF. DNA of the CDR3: TGTGCCAGCAGCTTATCGGGGGGGAGCTCCTACAATGAGCAGTTCTTC. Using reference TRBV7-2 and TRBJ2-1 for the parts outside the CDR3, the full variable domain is GAGVSQSPSNKVTEKGKDVELRCDPISGHTALYWYRQSLGQGLEFLIYFQGNSAPDKSGLPSDRFSAERTGGSVSTLTIQRTQQEDSAVYLCASSLSGGSSYNEQFFGPGTRLTVL.

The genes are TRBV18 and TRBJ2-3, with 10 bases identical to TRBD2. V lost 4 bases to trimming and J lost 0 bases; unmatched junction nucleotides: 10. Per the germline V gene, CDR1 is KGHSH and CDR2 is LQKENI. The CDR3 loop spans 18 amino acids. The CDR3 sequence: CASSHSAVLAGSTDTQYF. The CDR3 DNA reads TGTGCCAGCTCACACTCAGCGGTACTAGCGGGAAGCACAGATACGCAGTATTTT.